The 13 T cell receptor beta chains presented below share a single source sample, sequenced in a study of OX40 agonist ivuxolimab in advanced cancers. Sequencing was performed with immunoSEQ multiplex PCR; in TCRdb, only in-frame clones are kept and a portion is missing. The sample has about 94,000 clones; approximately 95% are singletons. The specimen was CD4+ or CD8+ T cells sorted from blood, collected in a trial of the OX40 agonist ivuxolimab. These receptors all stem from an adult with an advanced solid tumor such as melanoma, head and neck, liver or kidney cancer.

J is TRBJ1-4 and V is TRBV19; TRBD1 matches at 9 bases. The V segment lost 6 bases and the J segment 3 bases; nucleotides outside the gene matches: 8. The CDR3 runs to 16 residues. CDR1 and CDR2 from the germline V gene are LNHDA and SQIVND (reference sequence). CDR3 region: CASSDNRGRANEKLFF. For the CDR3, the DNA is TGTGCCAGTAGCGATAACAGGGGGCGAGCTAATGAAAAACTGTTTTTT. Full variable domain (rest looked up from reference TRBV19 and TRBJ1-4): DGGITQSPKYLFRKEGQNVTLSCEQNLNHDAMYWYRQDPGQGLRLIYYSQIVNDFQKGDIAEGYSVSREKKESFPLTVTSAQKNPTAFYLCASSDNRGRANEKLFFGSGTQLSVL.

V gene TRBV6-6 combines with J gene TRBJ1-6; D is uncertain. V lost 0 bases, J lost 7 bases, and 13 bases lay in between. The CDR3 is made up of 16 amino acids. Germline-derived CDR1 and CDR2 are MNHNY and SVGAGI (reference sequence). For the CDR3, the DNA is TGTGCCAGCAGTTACTCGGCCAGGCGTTACAATTCACCCCTCCACTTT. It translates to CASSYSARRYNSPLHF.

The J gene is TRBJ2-7, the V gene TRBV10-3; 10 positions agree with TRBD2. Germline CDR1 reads ENHRY; CDR2 reads SYGVKD. With 3 bases clipped from V and 6 bases from J, the junction kept 5 bases outside the gene matches. The CDR3 has 14 amino acids. The CDR3 loop reads CAISDLAGAGEQYF. DNA for the CDR3: TGTGCCATCAGTGACCTAGCGGGAGCCGGCGAGCAGTACTTC.

The rearrangement uses TRBV5-4 and TRBJ2-2; possible D gene TRBD2, 5 bases. From germline, CDR1 is SGHNT and CDR2 YYREEE (reference sequence). The length of the CDR3 is 15 residues. V lost 1 base to trimming and J lost 5 bases, with 12 bases between them. CDR3 in DNA: TGTGCCAGCAGCTTGCCGAGGGTTCGGACCGGGGAGCTGTTTTTT. It encodes CASSLPRVRTGELFF. Based on the CDR3 plus reference TRBV5-4 and TRBJ2-2, the full variable domain is ETGVTQSPTHLIKTRGQQVTLRCSSQSGHNTVSWYQQALGQGPQFIFQYYREEENGRGNFPPRFSGLQFPNYSSELNVNALELDDSALYLCASSLPRVRTGELFFGEGSRLTVL.

This chain joins TRBV7-8 and TRBJ2-2; 8 nucleotides align to TRBD2. The V gene's germline CDR1 is SGHVS and CDR2 FQNEAQ. The J segment lost 4 bases and the V segment lost 1 base, leaving 5 bases of the junction unmatched. The CDR3 length is 16 residues. Here the CDR3 reads CASSLVSGSGTGELFF. DNA for the CDR3: TGTGCCAGCAGCTTAGTAAGCGGGAGTGGCACCGGGGAGCTGTTTTTT.

The V call is TRBV5-5, the J call TRBJ2-7; possibly TRBD2 for D (5 bases). Per germline, CDR1 SGHKS and CDR2 YYEKEE (reference sequence). The germline V and J ends were trimmed by 4 bases and 0 bases, with 14 bases remaining between them. This CDR3 spans 15 amino acids. CDR3 sequence: CASSGGPGSSYEQYF. CDR3 nucleotide sequence: TGTGCCAGCAGCGGTGGTCCGGGGAGCTCCTACGAGCAGTACTTC.

The chain joins TRBV5-8 to TRBJ2-5, with D possibly being TRBD1 (5 bases). The better agreement between TRBJ2-7 and the DNA end casts doubt on the J call. There are 13 residues in the CDR3. Germline CDR1 SGHTS, CDR2 YDEGEE. The CDR3 sequence: CASTQGHTYEQYF. Written as DNA, the CDR3 is TGTGCCAGCACCCAAGGACACACTTACGAGCAGTACTTC.

This clone was picked up one time. This chain uses TRBV7-2 with TRBJ2-3, with D unclear. CDR1 SGHTA and CDR2 FQGNSA come from the germline V gene. The V and J ends lost 4 bases and 6 bases respectively, with 17 bases between them. The CDR3 covers 15 residues. This chain's CDR3 is CASSSSGPLRDTQYF. The CDR3, as DNA: TGTGCCAGCAGCTCCTCGGGCCCCCTGAGGGATACGCAGTATTTT. Full variable domain (remainder filled in from reference TRBV7-2 and TRBJ2-3): GAGVSQSPSNKVTEKGKDVELRCDPISGHTALYWYRQSLGQGLEFLIYFQGNSAPDKSGLPSDRFSAERTGGSVSTLTIQRTQQEDSAVYLCASSSSGPLRDTQYFGPGTRLTVL.

The chain couples TRBV6-7 to TRBJ1-2, with D possibly TRBD1 on 5 matching bases. TRBV6-7 is flagged as an ORF with uncertain function. The CDR3 has 15 amino acids. Trimming left V 4 bases short and J 3 bases short, with 15 bases between. The CDR3 region has the DNA TGTGCCAGCAGTTGCACGGGGCGCGGAGACTATGGCTACACCTTC. Its translation is CASSCTGRGDYGYTF.

This clone was seen a single time. CDR3 protein: CASSSTSGGAYNEQFF. CDR3 DNA: TGCGCCAGCAGCTCGACTAGCGGGGGGGCCTACAATGAGCAGTTCTTC. This rearrangement joins TRBV10-1 to TRBJ2-1; 14 nucleotides match TRBD2. The V gene end was trimmed by 6 bases and the J gene end by 2 bases; junction bases not matched to a gene: 3. The length of the CDR3 is 16 residues. From germline, CDR1 is WNHNN and CDR2 SYGVQD (reference sequence).

J is TRBJ1-5 and V is TRBV27; D uncertain. The germline V gene encodes CDR1 MNHEY and CDR2 SMNVEV (reference sequence). V shed 0 bases and J shed 2 bases, with 8 bases lying between them. The CDR3 runs 15 residues. The CDR3 DNA sequence: TGTGCCAGCAGTTTATCACCTACGGGCAATCAGCCCCAGCATTTT. This codes for CASSLSPTGNQPQHF.

The J gene is TRBJ2-1, the V gene TRBV7-9; TRBD2 matches 8 bases. J lost 5 bases, V lost 10 bases, and 10 bases had no gene match. The CDR3 runs 14 residues. Germline V lookup: CDR1 SEHNR, CDR2 FQNEAQ (reference sequence). CDR3 amino acids: CATSRTSFDNEQFF. CDR3 coding DNA: TGTGCCACCTCAAGGACTAGCTTCGACAATGAGCAGTTCTTC. Supplemented by reference TRBV7-9 and TRBJ2-1, the full variable domain reads DTGVSQNPRHKITKRGQNVTFRCDPISEHNRLYWYRQTLGQGPEFLTYFQNEAQLEKSRLLSDRFSAERPKGSFSTLEIQRTEQGDSAMYLCATSRTSFDNEQFFGPGTRLTVL.

The chain couples TRBV7-2 to TRBJ1-3; D is perhaps TRBD1 (6 bases). Per germline, CDR1 SGHTA and CDR2 FQGNSA. The CDR3 length is 15 residues. Trimming removed 6 bases from V and 2 bases from J, with 14 bases in between. CDR3 sequence: CASSFQSGAGNTIYF. For the CDR3, the DNA is TGTGCCAGCAGTTTCCAGTCAGGGGCTGGAAACACCATATATTTT.